This T cell receptor beta chain was sequenced in a study of cytomegalovirus exposure and HLA in healthy donors. The germline CDR1 and CDR2 sequences are SGHNT and YENEEA. The CDR3 spans 15 residues. V was clipped by 7 bases and J by 1 base, with 14 bases between them. In the PCR, 60 Vbeta and 13 Jbeta primers were used. This table comes from immunoSEQ multiplex PCR, and its TCRdb copy is limited to in-frame clones, with some not included. The sample has about 180,000 clones, less than 85% seen once. This chain uses TRBV11-3 with TRBJ1-3; possibly TRBD1 for D (6 bases). The receptor was isolated from a man aged 35 to 55 in good health and CMV-seronegative. Sample: PBMCs. The CDR3 region has the DNA TGTGCCAGCACCCTCGGACAGAAGTCTGGAAACACCATATATTTT. It is translated as CASTLGQKSGNTIYF.